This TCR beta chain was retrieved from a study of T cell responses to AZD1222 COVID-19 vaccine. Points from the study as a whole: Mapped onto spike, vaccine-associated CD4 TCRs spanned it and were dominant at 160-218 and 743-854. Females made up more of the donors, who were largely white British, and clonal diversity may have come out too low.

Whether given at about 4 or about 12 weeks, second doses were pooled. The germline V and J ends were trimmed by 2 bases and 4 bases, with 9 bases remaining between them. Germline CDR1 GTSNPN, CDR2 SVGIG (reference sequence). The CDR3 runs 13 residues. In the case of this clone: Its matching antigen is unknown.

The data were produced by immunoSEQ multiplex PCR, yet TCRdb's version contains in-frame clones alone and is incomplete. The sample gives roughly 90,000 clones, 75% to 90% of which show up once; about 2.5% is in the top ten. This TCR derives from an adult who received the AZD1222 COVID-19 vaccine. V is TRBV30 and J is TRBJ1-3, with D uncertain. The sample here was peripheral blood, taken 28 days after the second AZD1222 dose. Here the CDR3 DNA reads TGTGCCTGGAGTTTTGGGGAGGGAAACACCATATATTTT. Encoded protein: CAWSFGEGNTIYF.